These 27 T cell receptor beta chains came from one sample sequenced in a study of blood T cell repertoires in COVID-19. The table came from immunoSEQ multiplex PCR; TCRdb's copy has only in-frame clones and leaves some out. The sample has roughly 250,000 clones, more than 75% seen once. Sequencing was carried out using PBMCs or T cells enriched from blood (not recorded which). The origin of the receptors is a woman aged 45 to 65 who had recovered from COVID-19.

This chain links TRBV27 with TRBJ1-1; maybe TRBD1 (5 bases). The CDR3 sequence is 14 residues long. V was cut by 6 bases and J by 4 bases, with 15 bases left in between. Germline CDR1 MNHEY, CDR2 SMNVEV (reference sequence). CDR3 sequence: CASRQGDWGTEAFF. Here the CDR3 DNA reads TGTGCCAGCAGGCAAGGGGATTGGGGCACTGAAGCTTTCTTT.

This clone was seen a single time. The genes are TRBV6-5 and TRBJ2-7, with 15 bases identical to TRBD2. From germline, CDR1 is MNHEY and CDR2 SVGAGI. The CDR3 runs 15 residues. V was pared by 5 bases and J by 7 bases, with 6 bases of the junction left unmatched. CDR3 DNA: TGTGCCAGCAGTCGACCGGGACTAGCGGGAGGTGAGCAGTACTTC. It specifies CASSRPGLAGGEQYF.

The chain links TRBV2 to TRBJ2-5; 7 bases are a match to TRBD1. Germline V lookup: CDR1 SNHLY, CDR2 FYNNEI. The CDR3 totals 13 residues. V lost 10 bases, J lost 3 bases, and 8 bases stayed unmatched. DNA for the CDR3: TGTGCCAACCTAGACAGGGTAAAAGAGACCCAGTACTTC. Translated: CANLDRVKETQYF.

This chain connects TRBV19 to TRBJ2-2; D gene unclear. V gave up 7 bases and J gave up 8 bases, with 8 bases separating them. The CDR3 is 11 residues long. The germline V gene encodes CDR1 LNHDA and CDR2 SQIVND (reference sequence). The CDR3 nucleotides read TGTGCCAGTACGAGGCGTGGGGAGCTGTTTTTT. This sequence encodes CASTRRGELFF.

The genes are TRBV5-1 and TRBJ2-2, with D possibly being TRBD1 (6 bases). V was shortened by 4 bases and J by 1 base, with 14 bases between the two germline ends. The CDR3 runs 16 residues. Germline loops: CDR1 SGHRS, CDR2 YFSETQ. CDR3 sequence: CASSAVMGQNTGELFF. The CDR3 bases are TGCGCCAGCAGCGCAGTGATGGGACAGAACACCGGGGAGCTGTTTTTT.

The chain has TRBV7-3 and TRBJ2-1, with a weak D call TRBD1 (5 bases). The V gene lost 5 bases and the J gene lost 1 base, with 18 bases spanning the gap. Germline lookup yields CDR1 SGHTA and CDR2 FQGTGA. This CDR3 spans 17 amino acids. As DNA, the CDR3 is TGTGCCAGCAGCCAGTCATTTCAGGGTATATCCTACAATGAGCAGTTCTTC. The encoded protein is CASSQSFQGISYNEQFF.

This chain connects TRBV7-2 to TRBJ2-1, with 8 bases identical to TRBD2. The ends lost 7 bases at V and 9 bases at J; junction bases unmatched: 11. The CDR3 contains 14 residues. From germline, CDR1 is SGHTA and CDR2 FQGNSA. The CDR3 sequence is CASTSPGGRFEQFF. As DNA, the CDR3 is TGTGCCAGCACCTCGCCGGGGGGGCGGTTTGAGCAGTTCTTC. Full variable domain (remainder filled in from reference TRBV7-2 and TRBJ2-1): GAGVSQSPSNKVTEKGKDVELRCDPISGHTALYWYRQSLGQGLEFLIYFQGNSAPDKSGLPSDRFSAERTGGSVSTLTIQRTQQEDSAVYLCASTSPGGRFEQFFGPGTRLTVL.

CDR3 protein: CAISAGQANTGELFF. CDR3 nucleotides: TGTGCCATCAGTGCCGGACAGGCGAACACCGGGGAGCTGTTTTTT. The chain has TRBV10-3 and TRBJ2-2, with 7 bases fitting TRBD1. Germline V CDR1 and CDR2: ENHRY, SYGVKD. V trimming: 4 bases; J trimming: 0 bases; junction bases outside the gene matches: 2. The CDR3 runs 15 residues.

The CDR3 DNA reads TGTGCCAGTGATACCGGGACAGGGAACACTGAAGCTTTCTTT. This gives the protein CASDTGTGNTEAFF. The J gene is TRBJ1-1, the V gene TRBV4-2, with 8 bases that match TRBD1. The CDR3 covers 14 residues. The V gene end was trimmed by 9 bases and the J gene end by 1 base; junction bases not matched to a gene: 7. Germline V lookup: CDR1 LGHNA, CDR2 YNFKEQ.

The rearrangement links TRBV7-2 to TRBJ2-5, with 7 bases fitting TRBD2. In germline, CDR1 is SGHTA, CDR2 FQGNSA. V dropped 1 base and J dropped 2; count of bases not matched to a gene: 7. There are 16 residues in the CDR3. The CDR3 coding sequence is TGTGCCAGCAGCTTAGGGCCTGGGCGGGGGCAAGAGACCCAGTACTTC. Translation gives CASSLGPGRGQETQYF.

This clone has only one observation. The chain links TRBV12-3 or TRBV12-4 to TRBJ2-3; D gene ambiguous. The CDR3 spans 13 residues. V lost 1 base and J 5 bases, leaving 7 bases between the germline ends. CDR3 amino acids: CASSLVGGDTQYF. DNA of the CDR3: TGTGCCAGCAGTTTAGTCGGTGGAGATACGCAGTATTTT.

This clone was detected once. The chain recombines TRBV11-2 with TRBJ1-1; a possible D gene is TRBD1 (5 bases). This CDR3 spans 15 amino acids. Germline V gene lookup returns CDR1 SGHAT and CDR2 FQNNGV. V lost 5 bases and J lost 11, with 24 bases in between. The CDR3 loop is CASSRPGFEGLEAFF. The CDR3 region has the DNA TGTGCCAGCAGCCGCCCTGGATTTGAGGGACTTGAGGCTTTCTTT. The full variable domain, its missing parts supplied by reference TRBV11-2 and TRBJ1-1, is EAGVAQSPRYKIIEKRQSVAFWCNPISGHATLYWYQQILGQGPKLLIQFQNNGVVDDSQLPKDRFSAERLKGVDSTLKIQPAKLEDSAVYLCASSRPGFEGLEAFFGQGTRLTVV.

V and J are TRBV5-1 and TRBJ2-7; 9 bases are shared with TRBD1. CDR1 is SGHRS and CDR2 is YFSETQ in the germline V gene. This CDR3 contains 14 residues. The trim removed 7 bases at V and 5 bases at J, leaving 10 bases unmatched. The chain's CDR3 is CASGPGTGYDEQYF. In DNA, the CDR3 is TGCGCCAGCGGCCCCGGGACAGGGTATGACGAGCAGTACTTC.

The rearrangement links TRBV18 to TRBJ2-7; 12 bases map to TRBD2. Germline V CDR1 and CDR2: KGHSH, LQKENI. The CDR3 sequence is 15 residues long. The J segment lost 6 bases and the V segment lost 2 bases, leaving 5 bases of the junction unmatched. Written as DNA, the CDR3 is TGTGCCAGCTCACCAGGACTAGCGGGATCTTCCGAGCAGTACTTC. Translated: CASSPGLAGSSEQYF.

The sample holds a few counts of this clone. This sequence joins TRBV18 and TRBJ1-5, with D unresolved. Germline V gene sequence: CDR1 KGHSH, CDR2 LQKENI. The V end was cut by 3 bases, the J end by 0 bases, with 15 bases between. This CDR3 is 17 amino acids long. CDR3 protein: CASSPGARDYSNQPQHF. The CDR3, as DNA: TGTGCCAGCTCACCTGGAGCCCGGGATTATAGCAATCAGCCCCAGCATTTT.

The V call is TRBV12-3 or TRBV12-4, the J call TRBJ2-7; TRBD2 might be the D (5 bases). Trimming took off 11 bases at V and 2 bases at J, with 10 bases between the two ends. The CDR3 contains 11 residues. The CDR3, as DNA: TGTGCCTCCCGGCGGGCCTACGAGCAGTACTTC. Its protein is CASRRAYEQYF.

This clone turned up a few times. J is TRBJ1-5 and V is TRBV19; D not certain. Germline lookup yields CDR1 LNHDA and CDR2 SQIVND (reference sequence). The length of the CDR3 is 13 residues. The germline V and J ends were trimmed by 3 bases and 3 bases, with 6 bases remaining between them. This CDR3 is CASSIPVNQPQHF. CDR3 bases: TGTGCCAGTAGTATCCCTGTCAATCAGCCCCAGCATTTT.

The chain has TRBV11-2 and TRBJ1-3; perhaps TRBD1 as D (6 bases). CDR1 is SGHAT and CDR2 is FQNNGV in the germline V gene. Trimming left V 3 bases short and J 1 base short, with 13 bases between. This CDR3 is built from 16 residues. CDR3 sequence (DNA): TGTGCCAGCAGCTTGCTTCGGGGGGCTTCTGGAAACACCATATATTTT. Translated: CASSLLRGASGNTIYF. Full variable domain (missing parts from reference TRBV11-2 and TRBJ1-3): EAGVAQSPRYKIIEKRQSVAFWCNPISGHATLYWYQQILGQGPKLLIQFQNNGVVDDSQLPKDRFSAERLKGVDSTLKIQPAKLEDSAVYLCASSLLRGASGNTIYFGEGSWLTVV.

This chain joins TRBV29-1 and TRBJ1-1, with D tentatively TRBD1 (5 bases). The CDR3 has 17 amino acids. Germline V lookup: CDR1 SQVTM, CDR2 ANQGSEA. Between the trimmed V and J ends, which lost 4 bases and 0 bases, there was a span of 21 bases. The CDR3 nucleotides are TGCAGCGTTGTACAGTCAGCGTGGACATCCATGAACACTGAAGCTTTCTTT. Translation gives CSVVQSAWTSMNTEAFF. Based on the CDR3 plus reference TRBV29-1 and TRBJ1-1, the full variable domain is SAVISQKPSRDICQRGTSLTIQCQVDSQVTMMFWYRQQPGQSLTLIATANQGSEATYESGFVIDKFPISRPNLTFSTLTVSNMSPEDSSIYLCSVVQSAWTSMNTEAFFGQGTRLTVV.

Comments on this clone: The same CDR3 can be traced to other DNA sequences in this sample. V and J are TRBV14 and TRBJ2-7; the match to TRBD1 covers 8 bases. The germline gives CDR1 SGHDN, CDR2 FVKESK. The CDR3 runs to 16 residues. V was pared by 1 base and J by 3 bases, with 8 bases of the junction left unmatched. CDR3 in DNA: TGTGCCAGCAGCCAAGGGACAGGGATTCCGTACTACGAGCAGTACTTC. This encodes CASSQGTGIPYYEQYF.

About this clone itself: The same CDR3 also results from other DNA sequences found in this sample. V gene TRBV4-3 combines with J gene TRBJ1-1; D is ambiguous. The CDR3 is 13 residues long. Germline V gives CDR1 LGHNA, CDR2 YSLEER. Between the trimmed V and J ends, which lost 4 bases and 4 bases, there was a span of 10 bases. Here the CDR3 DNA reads TGCGCCAGCAGCCGGGGAGGCGGCACTGAAGCTTTCTTT. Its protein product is CASSRGGGTEAFF.

The CDR3 DNA follows: TGTGCCAGCCGAACGGGACAGGGGGCCGGGGAGCTGTTTTTT. Translating gives CASRTGQGAGELFF. The V gene is TRBV16, the J gene TRBJ2-2, with TRBD1 identical over 11 bases. The CDR3 sequence is 14 residues long. Germline V gives CDR1 KGHSY, CDR2 FQNENV. Trimming cost V 8 bases and J 6 bases; bases outside gene matches: 5.

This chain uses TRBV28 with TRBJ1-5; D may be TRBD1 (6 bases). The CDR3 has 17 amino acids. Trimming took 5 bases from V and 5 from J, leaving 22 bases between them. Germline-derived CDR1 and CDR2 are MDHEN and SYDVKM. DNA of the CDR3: TGTGCCAGCAGTCTGGGCAGGACAGCCTTAGTTGATCAGCCCCAGCATTTT. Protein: CASSLGRTALVDQPQHF.

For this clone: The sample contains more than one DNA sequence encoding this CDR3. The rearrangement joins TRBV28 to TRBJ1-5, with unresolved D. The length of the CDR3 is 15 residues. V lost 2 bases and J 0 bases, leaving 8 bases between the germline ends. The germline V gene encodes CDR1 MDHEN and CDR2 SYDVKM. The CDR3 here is CASSLGGNSNQPQHF. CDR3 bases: TGTGCCAGCAGTTTAGGAGGGAATAGCAATCAGCCCCAGCATTTT.

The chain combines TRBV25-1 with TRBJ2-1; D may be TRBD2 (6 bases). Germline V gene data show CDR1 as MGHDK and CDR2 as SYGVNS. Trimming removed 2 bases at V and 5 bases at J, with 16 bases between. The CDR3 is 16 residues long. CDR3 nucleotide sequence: TGTGCCAGCAGTGAACTTGGGGTAGCGGTCGACAATGAGCAGTTCTTC. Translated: CASSELGVAVDNEQFF.

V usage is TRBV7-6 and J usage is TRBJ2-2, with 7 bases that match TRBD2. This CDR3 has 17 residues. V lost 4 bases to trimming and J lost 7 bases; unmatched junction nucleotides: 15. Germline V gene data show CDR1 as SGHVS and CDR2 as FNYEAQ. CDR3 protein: CASSSTGGSQLSGELFF. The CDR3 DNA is TGTGCCAGCAGCTCGACTGGCGGGAGCCAATTAAGCGGGGAGCTGTTTTTT.

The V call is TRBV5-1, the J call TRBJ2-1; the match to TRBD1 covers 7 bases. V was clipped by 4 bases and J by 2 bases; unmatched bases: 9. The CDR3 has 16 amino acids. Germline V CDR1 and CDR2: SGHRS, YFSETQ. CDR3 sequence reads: CASSPRPGQPYNEQFF. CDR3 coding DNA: TGCGCCAGCAGCCCAAGACCGGGACAGCCCTACAATGAGCAGTTCTTC.